In this sample, the clone carrying this T cell receptor beta chain turned up many times. Its antigen is undetermined. Profiled with immunoSEQ multiplex PCR; TCRdb holds only in-frame clones, not every one. The table lists roughly 45,000 clones, with no singletons. This sample stems from a study of T cells after posttransplantation cyclophosphamide. Overall study findings and caveats: TRB clonality was highly associated with recipient CMV seropositivity and reactivation. Blood and skin or GI T cell repertoires showed limited TRB overlap. Later post-transplant blood repertoires were often dominated by donor CD8+ memory clones.

CDR1 and CDR2 (germline): MNHNY, SVGAGI (reference sequence). This CDR3 region has 14 residues. The V gene end was trimmed by 7 bases and the J gene end by 4 bases; junction bases not matched to a gene: 4. Peripheral blood was collected from the related graft donor on the marrow donation day. The chain combines TRBV6-6 with TRBJ2-3; 11 bases map to TRBD2. The sample consisted of PBMCs. This TCR was recovered from a man between 35 and 55 years old in good health, CMV-negative, and a related stem cell transplant donor. The CDR3 region is CASILAGAPDTQYF. For the CDR3, the DNA is TGTGCCAGCATACTAGCGGGAGCCCCAGATACGCAGTATTTT.